This T cell receptor beta chain was recovered during a study of blood T cells in healthy people across ages. Broader study findings: Across samples, TCR beta diversity tracked strongly with naive T cell percentage. A roughly linear fall in TCR beta diversity per million T cells was seen with increasing age.

V lost 3 bases, J lost 5 bases, and 7 bases lay in between. CDR3 length equals 12 residues. Germline CDR1 reads SGDLS; CDR2 reads YYNGEE. The use of a sample-barcoded 5' primer and a J-beta primer mix characterized a second PCR of roughly 6 to 11 cycles. All samples gave at least 2.5 million CDR3-containing paired-end reads. TCRdb analysed the 5' RACE reads with MiXCR anew, one entry per CDR3 protein. Of hundreds of thousands of distinct CDR3 sequences detected, under 45% appear once; the ten largest clones hold roughly a fifth. Donors each provided around 10 milliliters of peripheral blood. This clonotype was recorded once. Antigen unknown.

The TCR was taken from a man between 60 and 70 years old in good health. Sample: blood. This chain connects TRBV9 to TRBJ2-3, with D unresolved. In nucleotides, the CDR3 is TGTGCCAGCAGCGCAGCCATAGATACGCAGTATTTT. Translation: CASSAAIDTQYF.